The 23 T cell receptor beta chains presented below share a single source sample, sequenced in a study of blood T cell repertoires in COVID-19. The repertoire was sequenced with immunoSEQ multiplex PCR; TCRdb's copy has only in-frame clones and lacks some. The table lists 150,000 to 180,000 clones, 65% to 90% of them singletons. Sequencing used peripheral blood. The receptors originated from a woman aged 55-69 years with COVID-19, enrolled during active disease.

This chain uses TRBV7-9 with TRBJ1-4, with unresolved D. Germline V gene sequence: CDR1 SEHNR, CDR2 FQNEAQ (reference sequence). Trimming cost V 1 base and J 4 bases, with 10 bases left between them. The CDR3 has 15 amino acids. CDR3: CASSLGAVSNEKLFF. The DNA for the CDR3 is TGTGCCAGCAGCTTAGGTGCTGTGAGTAATGAAAAACTGTTTTTT.

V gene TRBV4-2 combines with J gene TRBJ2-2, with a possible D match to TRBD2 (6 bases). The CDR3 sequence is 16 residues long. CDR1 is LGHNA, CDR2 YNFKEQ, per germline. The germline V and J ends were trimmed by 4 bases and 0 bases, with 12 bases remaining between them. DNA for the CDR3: TGTGCCAGCAGCCCCTTGTCGGGGGCGAACACCGGGGAGCTGTTTTTT. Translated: CASSPLSGANTGELFF.

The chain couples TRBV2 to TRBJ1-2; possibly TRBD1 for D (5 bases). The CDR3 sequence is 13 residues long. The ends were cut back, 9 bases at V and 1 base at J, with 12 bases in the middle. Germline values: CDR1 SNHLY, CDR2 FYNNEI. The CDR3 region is CASVLTDNYGYTF. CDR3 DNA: TGTGCCAGTGTTCTGACAGATAACTATGGCTACACCTTC.

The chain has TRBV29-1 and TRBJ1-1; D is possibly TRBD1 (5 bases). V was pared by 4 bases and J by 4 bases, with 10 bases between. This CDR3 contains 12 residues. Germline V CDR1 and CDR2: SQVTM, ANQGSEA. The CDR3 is CSVVQGFTEAFF. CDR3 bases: TGCAGCGTTGTCCAGGGATTCACTGAAGCTTTCTTT.

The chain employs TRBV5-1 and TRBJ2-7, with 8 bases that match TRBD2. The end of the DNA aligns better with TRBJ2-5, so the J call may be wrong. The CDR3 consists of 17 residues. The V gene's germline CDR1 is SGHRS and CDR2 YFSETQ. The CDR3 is CASSGFAFSGARETQYF. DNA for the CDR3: TGCGCCAGCAGCGGTTTCGCTTTTAGCGGGGCCCGGGAGACCCAGTACTTC.

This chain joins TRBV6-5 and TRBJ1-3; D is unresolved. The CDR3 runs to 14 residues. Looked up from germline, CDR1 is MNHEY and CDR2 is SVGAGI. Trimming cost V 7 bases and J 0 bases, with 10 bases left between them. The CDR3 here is CASKRYISGNTIYF. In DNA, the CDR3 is TGTGCCAGCAAGCGGTACATCTCTGGAAACACCATATATTTT.

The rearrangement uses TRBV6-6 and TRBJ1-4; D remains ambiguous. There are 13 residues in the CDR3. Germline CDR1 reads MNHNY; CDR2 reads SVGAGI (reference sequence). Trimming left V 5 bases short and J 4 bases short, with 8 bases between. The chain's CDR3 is CASSLTGNEKLFF. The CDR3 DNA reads TGTGCCAGCAGTCTGACGGGTAATGAAAAACTGTTTTTT.

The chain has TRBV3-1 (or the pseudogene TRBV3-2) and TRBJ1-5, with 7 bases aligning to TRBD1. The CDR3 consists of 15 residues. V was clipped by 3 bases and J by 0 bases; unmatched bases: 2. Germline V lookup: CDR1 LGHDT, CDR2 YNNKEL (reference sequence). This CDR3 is CASSQDRYSNQPQHF. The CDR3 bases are TGTGCCAGCAGCCAGGACAGGTATAGCAATCAGCCCCAGCATTTT.

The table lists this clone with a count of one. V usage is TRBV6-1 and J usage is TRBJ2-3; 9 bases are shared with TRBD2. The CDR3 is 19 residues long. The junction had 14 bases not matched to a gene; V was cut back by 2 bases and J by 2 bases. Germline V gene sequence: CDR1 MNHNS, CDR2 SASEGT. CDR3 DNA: TGTGCCAGCAGTGAAAACTTGGGCATTAGCGGGGGATACACAGATACGCAGTATTTT. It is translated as CASSENLGISGGYTDTQYF.

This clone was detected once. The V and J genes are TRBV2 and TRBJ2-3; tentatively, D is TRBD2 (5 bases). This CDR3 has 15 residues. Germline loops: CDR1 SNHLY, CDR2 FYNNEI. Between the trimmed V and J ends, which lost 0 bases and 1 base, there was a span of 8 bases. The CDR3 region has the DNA TGTGCCAGCAGTGAAGCCCCCGGGGGCACAGATACGCAGTATTTT. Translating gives CASSEAPGGTDTQYF.

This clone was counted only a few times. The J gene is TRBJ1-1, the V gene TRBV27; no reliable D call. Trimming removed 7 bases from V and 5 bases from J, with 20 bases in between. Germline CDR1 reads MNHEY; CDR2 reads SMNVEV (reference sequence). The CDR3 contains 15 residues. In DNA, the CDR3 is TGTGCCAGCACCTCACAAGGTGCTTCGGGAACTGAAGCTTTCTTT. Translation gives CASTSQGASGTEAFF.

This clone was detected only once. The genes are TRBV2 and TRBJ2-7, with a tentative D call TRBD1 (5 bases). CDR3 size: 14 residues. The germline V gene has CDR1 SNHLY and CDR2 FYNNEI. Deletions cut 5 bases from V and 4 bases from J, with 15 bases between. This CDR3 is CASSMGPKGYEQYV. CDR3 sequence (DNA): TGTGCCAGCAGTATGGGTCCGAAGGGGTACGAGCAGTACGTC.

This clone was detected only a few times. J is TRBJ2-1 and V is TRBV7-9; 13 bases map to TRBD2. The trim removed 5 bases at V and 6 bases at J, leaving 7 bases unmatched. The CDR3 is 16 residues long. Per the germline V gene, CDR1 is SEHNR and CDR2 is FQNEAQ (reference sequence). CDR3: CASSPSGLAGRNEQFF. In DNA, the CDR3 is TGTGCCAGCAGCCCCTCGGGACTAGCGGGACGCAATGAGCAGTTCTTC.

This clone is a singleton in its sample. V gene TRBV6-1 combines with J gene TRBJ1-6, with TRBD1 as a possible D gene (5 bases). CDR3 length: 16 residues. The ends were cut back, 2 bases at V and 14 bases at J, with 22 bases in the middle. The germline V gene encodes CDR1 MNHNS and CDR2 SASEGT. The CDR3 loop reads CASSETLGQALIALHF. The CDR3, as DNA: TGTGCCAGCAGTGAAACTCTGGGGCAGGCATTAATCGCCCTCCACTTT.

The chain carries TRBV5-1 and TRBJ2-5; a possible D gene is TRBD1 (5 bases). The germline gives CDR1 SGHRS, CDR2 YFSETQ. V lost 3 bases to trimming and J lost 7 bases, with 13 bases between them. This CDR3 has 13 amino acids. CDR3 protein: CASSSTGERTQYF. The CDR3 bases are TGCGCCAGCAGCTCTACAGGAGAACGGACCCAGTACTTC.

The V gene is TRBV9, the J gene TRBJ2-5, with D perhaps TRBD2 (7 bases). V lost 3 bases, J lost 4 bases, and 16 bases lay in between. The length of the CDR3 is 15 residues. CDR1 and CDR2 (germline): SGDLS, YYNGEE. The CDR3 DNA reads TGTGCCAGCAGCGGGGGGGGCCAGGTGGCAGAGACCCAGTACTTC. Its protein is CASSGGGQVAETQYF. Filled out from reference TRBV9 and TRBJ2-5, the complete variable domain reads DSGVTQTPKHLITATGQRVTLRCSPRSGDLSVYWYQQSLDQGLQFLIQYYNGEERAKGNILERFSAQQFPDLHSELNLSSLELGDSALYFCASSGGGQVAETQYFGPGTRLLVL.

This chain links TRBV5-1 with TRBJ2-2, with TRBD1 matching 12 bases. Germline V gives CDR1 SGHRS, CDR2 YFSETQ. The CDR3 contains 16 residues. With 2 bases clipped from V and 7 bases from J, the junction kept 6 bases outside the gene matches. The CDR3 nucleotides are TGCGCCAGCAGCTTCGGGACAGGGGGCGCGATCGGGGAGCTGTTTTTT. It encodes CASSFGTGGAIGELFF.

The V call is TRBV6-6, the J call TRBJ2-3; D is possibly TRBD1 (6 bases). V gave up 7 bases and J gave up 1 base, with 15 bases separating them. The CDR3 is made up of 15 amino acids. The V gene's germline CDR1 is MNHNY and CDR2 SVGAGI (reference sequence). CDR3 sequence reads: CASIDQGIRTDTQYF. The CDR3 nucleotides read TGTGCCAGCATTGATCAGGGGATTCGCACAGATACGCAGTATTTT.

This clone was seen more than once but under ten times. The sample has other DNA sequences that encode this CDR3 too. The CDR3 reads CASSDSDRGTEAFF. CDR3 sequence (DNA): TGTGCCAGCAGTGACTCGGACAGGGGCACTGAAGCTTTCTTT. The V and J genes are TRBV6-4 and TRBJ1-1; 9 bases line up with TRBD1. The CDR3 spans 14 residues. J was trimmed by 4 bases and V by 0 bases; bases with no gene match: 0. The germline gives CDR1 MRHNA, CDR2 SNTAGT.

DNA of the CDR3: TGTGCCAGCTCACCTCAGGACAGTTCTGGAAACACCATATATTTT. It specifies CASSPQDSSGNTIYF. The chain couples TRBV18 to TRBJ1-3; tentative D call: TRBD1 (6 bases). V lost 3 bases and J lost 1, with 10 bases in between. The CDR3 contains 15 residues. Germline-derived CDR1 and CDR2 are KGHSH and LQKENI.

The CDR3 region has the DNA TGTGCCAGCAGTTCCCCTAGGGGCGGGAAGTACTATGGCTACACCTTC. This translates into CASSSPRGGKYYGYTF. The chain uses TRBV6-5 and TRBJ1-2, with a possible D match to TRBD1 (5 bases). The length of the CDR3 is 16 residues. Germline V gives CDR1 MNHEY, CDR2 SVGAGI. V lost 4 bases, J lost 3 bases, and 18 bases lay in between.

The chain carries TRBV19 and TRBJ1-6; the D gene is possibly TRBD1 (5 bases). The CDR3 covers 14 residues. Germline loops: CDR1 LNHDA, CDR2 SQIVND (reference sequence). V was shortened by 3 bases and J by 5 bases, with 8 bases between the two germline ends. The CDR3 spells CASSIRGDNSPLHF. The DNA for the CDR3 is TGTGCCAGTAGTATTCGGGGGGATAATTCACCCCTCCACTTT.

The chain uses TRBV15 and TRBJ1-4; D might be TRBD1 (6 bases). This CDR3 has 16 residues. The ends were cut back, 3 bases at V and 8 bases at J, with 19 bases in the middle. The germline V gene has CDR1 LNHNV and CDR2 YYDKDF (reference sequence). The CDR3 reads CATSSYFRGPSEKLFF. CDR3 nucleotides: TGTGCCACCAGCAGTTACTTCAGGGGTCCCAGCGAAAAACTGTTTTTT.